One sample yielded the 17 T cell receptor beta chains listed below, sequenced in a study of T cells in Graves' hyperthyroidism and ophthalmopathy. Authors of the study amplified TCR beta CDR3 regions from RNA transcripts. HTBI primers were the set used in a first-round RT-PCR of the TCR CDR3. TCRdb used MiXCR to reprocess the multiplex PCR reads, holding one entry per CDR3 protein. The sample consists of roughly 570,000 distinct CDR3 sequences, 46% of them appearing once. Material for sequencing was peripheral blood or thyroid tissue (not recorded which). The receptors here all came from a woman between 18 and 30 years old with Graves' hyperthyroidism.

This clonotype was detected ten times or more. V and J are TRBV19 and TRBJ2-2, with TRBD2 as a possible D gene (5 bases). The CDR3 contains 15 residues. V was cut by 6 bases and J by 1 base, with 12 bases left in between. Germline assignment: CDR1 LNHDA and CDR2 SQIVND (reference sequence). The CDR3 DNA follows: TGTGCCAGTAGAACTAGAGACCAGAACACCGGGGAGCTGTTTTTT. Residues: CASRTRDQNTGELFF.

The genes are TRBV25-1 and TRBJ2-2, with 9 bases fitting TRBD2. The CDR3 loop spans 19 amino acids. Trimming removed 4 bases from V and 0 bases from J; junction bases left unmatched: 12. Germline V gene lookup returns CDR1 MGHDK and CDR2 SYGVNS. CDR3 coding DNA: TGTGCCAGCAGTGCCCCAAGGGATCTAGCGGGGCCGAACACCGGGGAGCTGTTTTTT. This encodes CASSAPRDLAGPNTGELFF. Full variable domain (outside the CDR3, taken from reference TRBV25-1 and TRBJ2-2): EADIYQTPRYLVIGTGKKITLECSQTMGHDKMYWYQQDPGMELHLIHYSYGVNSTEKGDLSSESTVSRIRTEHFPLTLESARPSHTSQYLCASSAPRDLAGPNTGELFFGEGSRLTVL.

This clonotype was found many times. The V and J genes are TRBV7-9 and TRBJ2-7; TRBD2 matches 10 bases. The CDR3 has 13 amino acids. V lost 2 bases to trimming and J lost 5 bases; unmatched junction nucleotides: 0. Looked up from germline, CDR1 is SEHNR and CDR2 is FQNEAQ (reference sequence). The CDR3 spells CASSLLAGDEQYF. Written as DNA, the CDR3 is TGTGCCAGCAGCTTACTAGCGGGAGACGAGCAGTACTTC.

This CDR3 reads CASSLVREKLFF. In nucleotides, the CDR3 is TGTGCCAGCAGCTTAGTTCGTGAAAAACTGTTTTTT. This chain joins TRBV7-9 and TRBJ1-4; D is uncertain. V was pared by 1 base and J by 7 bases, with 4 bases between. The CDR3 has 12 residues. Per the germline V gene, CDR1 is SEHNR and CDR2 is FQNEAQ (reference sequence).

Ten or more counts support this clonotype. This chain connects TRBV5-8 to TRBJ2-2; 7 nucleotides match TRBD2. CDR3 length equals 17 residues. Germline V lookup: CDR1 SGHTS, CDR2 YDEGEE. J gave up 4 bases and V 3 bases, and 12 bases lay outside the gene matches. CDR3 loop: CASSSGSSGHPTGELFF. The CDR3 DNA reads TGTGCCAGCAGCTCCGGTTCTAGCGGACATCCCACCGGGGAGCTGTTTTTT.

J is TRBJ2-1 and V is TRBV9, with D tentatively TRBD2 (5 bases). Deletions cut 4 bases from V and 15 bases from J, with 14 bases between. This CDR3 contains 11 residues. Germline V gene data show CDR1 as SGDLS and CDR2 as YYNGEE. The CDR3 region is CASSQEGEGFF. The CDR3 region has the DNA TGTGCCAGCAGCCAAGAGGGTGAGGGGTTCTTC.

The genes are TRBV30 and TRBJ2-6; perhaps TRBD2 as D (7 bases). This CDR3 contains 16 residues. CDR1 and CDR2 (germline): GTSNPN, SVGIG (reference sequence). Trimming removed 3 bases from V and 2 bases from J, with 14 bases in between. The CDR3 region is CAWRGGRTAGANVLTF. CDR3 sequence (DNA): TGTGCCTGGAGGGGGGGGAGGACAGCTGGGGCCAACGTCCTGACTTTC.

This clonotype was counted ten times or more. CDR3 sequence reads: CASSRSRELNTEAFF. The CDR3 nucleotides read TGTGCCAGCAGCCGATCCAGGGAACTGAACACTGAAGCTTTCTTT. The chain has TRBV7-3 and TRBJ1-1, with TRBD1 as a possible D gene (5 bases). The V end lost 5 bases, the J end lost 0 bases, and 13 bases lay between the germline ends. CDR3 length: 15 amino acids. The germline V gene has CDR1 SGHTA and CDR2 FQGTGA.

This clonotype was seen at least ten times. This chain uses TRBV7-8 with TRBJ1-6; D ambiguous. Trimming left V 3 bases short and J 9 bases short, with 24 bases between. Germline V gene data show CDR1 as SGHVS and CDR2 as FQNEAQ. The CDR3 sequence is 18 residues long. CDR3: CASSFAIASLLEGSPLHF. The DNA for the CDR3 is TGTGCCAGCAGCTTTGCGATAGCTTCGCTTCTGGAGGGTTCACCCCTCCACTTT.

This clonotype was seen a single time. Sequence at one end of the junction differs from germline and may be a read error. The chain links TRBV7-4 to TRBJ2-7; D call uncertain. Germline CDR1 reads SGHVT; CDR2 reads SQSDAQ. This CDR3 has 15 residues. CDR3 nucleotides: TGCGCCAGCAGCTTGGACGTTTCCCGCTCCTACGAGCAGTACTTC. Its translation: CASSLDVSRSYEQYF.

This clonotype was recorded once. The junction departs from germline at one end; a sequencing error may be responsible. The rearrangement uses TRBV10-3 and TRBJ2-7; 13 bases are shared with TRBD2. The germline V gene encodes CDR1 ENHRY and CDR2 SYGVKD. This CDR3 has 17 amino acids. The DNA for the CDR3 is TGTGCCATCAGTGCTAGAGGCCCGGGACTAGCGGGGTACGAGCAGTACTTT. This translates into CAISARGPGLAGYEQYF.

This clonotype was detected many times. The chain employs TRBV5-8 and TRBJ1-3; TRBD1 is a possible D gene (5 bases). Trimming removed 4 bases at V and 0 bases at J, with 14 bases between. Germline CDR1 is SGHTS and CDR2 is YDEGEE. The CDR3 has 16 residues. This CDR3 reads CASSKALQASGNTIYF. The DNA for the CDR3 is TGTGCCAGCAGCAAAGCTCTACAGGCCTCTGGAAACACCATATATTTT.

This clonotype was seen many times. The rearrangement joins TRBV4-1 to TRBJ2-7; 10 nucleotides align to TRBD2. With V trimmed by 1 base and J by 5 bases, 5 bases remained unmatched. The CDR3 covers 15 residues. Germline-derived CDR1 and CDR2 are MGHRA and YSYEKL. The CDR3 DNA follows: TGCGCCAGCAGCCAAGGCGGGACTAGCGCCCACGAGCAGTACTTC. Amino acids: CASSQGGTSAHEQYF.

The table lists this clonotype with many counts. The chain's CDR3 is CASSFSGSSDEQYF. The CDR3 DNA is TGTGCCAGCAGTTTTAGCGGGAGTTCCGACGAGCAGTACTTC. The rearrangement uses TRBV27 and TRBJ2-7; 9 bases agree with TRBD2. CDR1 MNHEY and CDR2 SMNVEV come from the germline V gene (reference sequence). The CDR3 covers 14 residues. V was clipped by 3 bases and J by 5 bases; unmatched bases: 5.

This clonotype was recorded at least ten times. The CDR3 coding sequence is TGTGCCAGCAGCCAAGCGGAGCGGGGCACCCAGTACTTC. This sequence encodes CASSQAERGTQYF. The genes are TRBV3-1 and TRBJ2-5, with TRBD2 matching 7 bases. V lost 1 base, J lost 8 bases, and 4 bases stayed unmatched. Germline CDR1 is LGHDT and CDR2 is YNNKEL (reference sequence). The CDR3 totals 13 residues.

The chain couples TRBV24-1 to TRBJ2-5, with 10 bases aligning to TRBD1. CDR3 length: 14 amino acids. Germline CDR1 reads KGHDR; CDR2 reads SFDVKD. The J segment lost 5 bases and the V segment lost 4 bases, leaving 3 bases of the junction unmatched. The CDR3, as DNA: TGTGCCACCAGTGACCTGGGACAGGGGGAGACCCAGTACTTC. Translated, it gives CATSDLGQGETQYF.

This clonotype has a single count. The CDR3 DNA reads as TGTGCCAGCAGAACAGGGGGGGTCACAGATACGCAGTATTTT. As protein: CASRTGGVTDTQYF. The rearrangement uses TRBV7-3 and TRBJ2-3; a weak D match, TRBD1 (8 bases). Germline loops: CDR1 SGHTA, CDR2 FQGTGA. There are 14 residues in the CDR3. Trimming removed 6 bases from V and 2 bases from J, with 12 bases in between. The whole variable domain, remainder taken from reference TRBV7-3 and TRBJ2-3, is GAGVSQTPSNKVTEKGKYVELRCDPISGHTALYWYRQSLGQGPEFLIYFQGTGAADDSGLPNDRFFAVRPEGSVSTLKIQRTERGDSAVYLCASRTGGVTDTQYFGPGTRLTVL.